The present T cell receptor (beta chain) was sequenced within a study of T cells after yellow fever vaccination. Study as a whole: Fractions of low cell number were prepared using SMART-Seq v4 Ultra Low Input.

General study points: Most primary-vaccination clones recurred post-booster (roughly 96% CD4, more than 85% CD8). Researchers noted that a small share of clonotypes showed up in both CD4 and CD8 compartments.

A word on this clonotype: Its antigen is not identified.

UMIs and a universal primer site were added when TCR cDNA was made by 5'RACE template switching. TCRdb called the 5' RACE reads again in MiXCR, with one record for every CDR3 protein. The sample consists of about 340,000 distinct CDR3 sequences, 8% to 10% of them appearing once. The CDR3 loop spans 15 amino acids. Germline V gene lookup returns CDR1 SGHRS and CDR2 YFSETQ. J was trimmed by 6 bases and V by 0 bases; bases with no gene match: 5. This sequence joins TRBV5-1 and TRBJ1-2, with 10 bases lining up with TRBD1. This clonotype was obtained from a man aged 18 to 29 who received the YFV17D yellow fever vaccine. The sequencing used PBMCs, collected on the day of the first yellow fever vaccination. CDR3 nucleotides: TGCGCCAGCAGCTTGGGACAGGGGGCGATCCATGGCTACACCTTC. Its protein product is CASSLGQGAIHGYTF.